The present TCR beta chain was sequenced within a study of PD-L1 blockade in urothelial cancer. Study as a whole: Earlier, patients had received 0 to 3 chemotherapy regimens. Blood samples had a median of roughly 140,000 T cells, roughly 76,000 unique TCRs, and clonality approximately 0.086.

Time point specified: pretreatment peripheral blood. Samples spanned pretreatment and treatment, with 1 to 8 time points per patient. CDR1 is MGHRA and CDR2 is YSYEKL in the germline V gene. V was trimmed by 4 bases and J by 2 bases, leaving 10 bases between them. The CDR3 is 14 residues long. TCRdb keeps only in-frame clones here, not all; method: immunoSEQ multiplex PCR. Seen here are more than 55,000 clones, over 75% observed once, and the top ten hold about 1.6%. Regarding this clone: The target antigen is unknown.

Whole-study results and caveats: Pretreatment clonality of the blood TCR repertoire below the median was predictive of superior survival.

Sequencing was performed on PBMCs, taken around atezolizumab (anti-PD-L1) treatment. The rearrangement links TRBV4-1 to TRBJ2-3; maybe TRBD2 (6 bases). This receptor was obtained from an older man with urothelial cancer. CDR3 region: CASSPGRSTDTQYF. The CDR3 coding sequence is TGCGCCAGCAGCCCCGGGAGATCCACAGATACGCAGTATTTT.